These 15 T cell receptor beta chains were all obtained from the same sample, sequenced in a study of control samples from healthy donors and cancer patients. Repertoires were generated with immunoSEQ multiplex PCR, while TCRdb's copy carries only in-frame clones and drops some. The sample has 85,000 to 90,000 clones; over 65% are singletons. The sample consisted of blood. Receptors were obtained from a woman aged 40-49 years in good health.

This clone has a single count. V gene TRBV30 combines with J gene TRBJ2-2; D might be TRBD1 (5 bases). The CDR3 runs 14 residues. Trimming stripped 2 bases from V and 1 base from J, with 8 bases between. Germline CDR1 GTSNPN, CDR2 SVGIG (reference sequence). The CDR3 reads CAWSPGMNTGELFF. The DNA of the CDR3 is TGTGCCTGGAGTCCAGGGATGAACACCGGGGAGCTGTTTTTT. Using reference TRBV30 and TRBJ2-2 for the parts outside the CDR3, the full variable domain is SQTIHQWPATLVQPVGSPLSLECTVEGTSNPNLYWYRQAAGRGLQLLFYSVGIGQISSEVPQNLSASRPQDRQFILSSKKLLLSDSGFYLCAWSPGMNTGELFFGEGSRLTVL.

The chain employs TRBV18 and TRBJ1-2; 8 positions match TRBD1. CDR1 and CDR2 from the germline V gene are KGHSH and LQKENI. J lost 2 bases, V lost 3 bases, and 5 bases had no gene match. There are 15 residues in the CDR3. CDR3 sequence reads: CASSPEGQVNYGYTF. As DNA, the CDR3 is TGTGCCAGCTCACCGGAGGGACAGGTGAACTATGGCTACACCTTC.

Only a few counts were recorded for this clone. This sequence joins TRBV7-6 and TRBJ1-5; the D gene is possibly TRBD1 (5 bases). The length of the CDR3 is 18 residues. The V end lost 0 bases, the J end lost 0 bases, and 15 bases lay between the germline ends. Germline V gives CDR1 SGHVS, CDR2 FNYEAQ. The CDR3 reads CASSLALTGRYSNQPQHF. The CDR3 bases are TGTGCCAGCAGCTTAGCACTCACGGGACGTTATAGCAATCAGCCCCAGCATTTT.

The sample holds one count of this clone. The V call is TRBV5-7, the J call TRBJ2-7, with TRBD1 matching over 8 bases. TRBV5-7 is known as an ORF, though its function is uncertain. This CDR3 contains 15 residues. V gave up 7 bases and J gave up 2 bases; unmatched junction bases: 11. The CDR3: CASGRGRFSPYEQYF. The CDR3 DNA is TGTGCCAGCGGCAGGGGGCGATTCTCCCCCTACGAGCAGTACTTC.

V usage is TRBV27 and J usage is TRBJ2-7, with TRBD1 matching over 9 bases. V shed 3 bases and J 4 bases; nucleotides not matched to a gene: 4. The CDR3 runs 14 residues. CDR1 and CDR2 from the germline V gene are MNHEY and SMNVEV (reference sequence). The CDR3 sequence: CASSLGTGIYEQYF. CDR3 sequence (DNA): TGTGCCAGCAGTTTGGGGACAGGGATATACGAGCAGTACTTC.

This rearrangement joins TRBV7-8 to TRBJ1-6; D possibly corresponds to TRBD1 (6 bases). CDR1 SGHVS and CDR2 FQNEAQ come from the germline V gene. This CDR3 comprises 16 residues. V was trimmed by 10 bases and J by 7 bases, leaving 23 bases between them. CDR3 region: CATKPVGGLSNSPLHF. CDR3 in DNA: TGTGCCACCAAACCGGTGGGGGGCTTGTCGAATTCACCCCTCCACTTT.

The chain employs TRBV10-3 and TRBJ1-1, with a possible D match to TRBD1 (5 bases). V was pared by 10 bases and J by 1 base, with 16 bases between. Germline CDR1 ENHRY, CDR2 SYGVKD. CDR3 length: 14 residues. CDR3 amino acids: CATRAGAENTEAFF. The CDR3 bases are TGTGCCACCCGGGCTGGGGCGGAGAACACTGAAGCTTTCTTT.

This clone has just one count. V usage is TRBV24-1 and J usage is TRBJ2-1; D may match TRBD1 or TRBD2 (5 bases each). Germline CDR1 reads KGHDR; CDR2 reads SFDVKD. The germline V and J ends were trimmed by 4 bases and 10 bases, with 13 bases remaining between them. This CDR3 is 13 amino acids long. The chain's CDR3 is CATSEYPGREQFF. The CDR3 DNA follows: TGTGCCACCAGTGAATACCCGGGGCGAGAGCAGTTCTTC.

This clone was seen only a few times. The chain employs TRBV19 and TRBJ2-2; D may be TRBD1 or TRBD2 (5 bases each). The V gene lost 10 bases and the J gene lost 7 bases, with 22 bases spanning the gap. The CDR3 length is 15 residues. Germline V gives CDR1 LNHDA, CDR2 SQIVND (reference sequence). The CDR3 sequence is CATLDEGMLFGELFF. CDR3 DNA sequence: TGTGCCACCCTGGACGAGGGGATGTTATTCGGGGAGCTGTTTTTT.

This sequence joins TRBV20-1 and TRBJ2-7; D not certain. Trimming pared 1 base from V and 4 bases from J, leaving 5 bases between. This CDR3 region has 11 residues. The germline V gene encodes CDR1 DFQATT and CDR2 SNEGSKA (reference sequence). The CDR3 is CSARVWYEQYF. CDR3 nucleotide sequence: TGCAGTGCTAGAGTGTGGTACGAGCAGTACTTC.

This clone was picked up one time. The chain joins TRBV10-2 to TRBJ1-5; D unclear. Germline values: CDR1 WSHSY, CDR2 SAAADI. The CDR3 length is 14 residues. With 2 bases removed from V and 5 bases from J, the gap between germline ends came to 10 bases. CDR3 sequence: CASSEAGPHQPQHF. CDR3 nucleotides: TGCGCCAGCAGTGAGGCCGGGCCCCATCAGCCCCAGCATTTT.

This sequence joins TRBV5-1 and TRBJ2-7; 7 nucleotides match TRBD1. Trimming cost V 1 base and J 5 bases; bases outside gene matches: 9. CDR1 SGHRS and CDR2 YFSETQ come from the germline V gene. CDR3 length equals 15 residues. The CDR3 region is CASSLSKGQVHEQYF. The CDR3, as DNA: TGCGCCAGCAGCTTGTCCAAAGGACAGGTACACGAGCAGTACTTC.

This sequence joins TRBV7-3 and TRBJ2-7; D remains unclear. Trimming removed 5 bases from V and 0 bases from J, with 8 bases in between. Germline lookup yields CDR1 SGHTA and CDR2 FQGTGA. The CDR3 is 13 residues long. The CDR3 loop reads CASSLGPSYEQYF. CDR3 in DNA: TGTGCCAGCAGCCTCGGCCCCTCCTACGAGCAGTACTTC.

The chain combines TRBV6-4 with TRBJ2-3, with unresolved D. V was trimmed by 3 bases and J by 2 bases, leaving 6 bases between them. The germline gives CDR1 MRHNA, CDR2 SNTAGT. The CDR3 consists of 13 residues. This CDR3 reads CASSEVYTDTQYF. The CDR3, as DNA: TGTGCCAGCAGTGAGGTTTACACAGATACGCAGTATTTT.

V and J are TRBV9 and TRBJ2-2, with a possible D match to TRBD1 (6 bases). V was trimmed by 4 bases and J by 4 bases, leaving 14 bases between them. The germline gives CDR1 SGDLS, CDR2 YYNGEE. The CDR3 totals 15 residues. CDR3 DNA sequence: TGTGCCAGCAGCACCTCGGACAGATCCACCGGGGAGCTGTTTTTT. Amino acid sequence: CASSTSDRSTGELFF.